This TCR beta chain is drawn from a study of blood T cell repertoires in COVID-19. The overall study: Some COVID-19 samples were acute and others convalescent; all came from the United States, Italy and Spain. In each case, the material was cDNA or gDNA derived from T cells, B-cell-depleted T cells, or PBMCs.

Some clones are missing from TCRdb's copy, which holds only in-frame ones; the method was immunoSEQ multiplex PCR. The table has about 140,000 clones, 75% to 90% seen once. The sequencing sample was made of peripheral blood. This sequence was found in a woman aged 55-75 years with active COVID-19.

The DNA for the CDR3 is TGTGCCAGCAGTTTCTTAGCGGGGGCGGCAAAACTGTTTTTT. The encoded protein is CASSFLAGAAKLFF. J is TRBJ1-4 and V is TRBV28; tentative D call: TRBD1 (6 bases). Trimming stripped 3 bases from V and 10 bases from J, with 15 bases between. The CDR3 covers 14 residues. Per the germline V gene, CDR1 is MDHEN and CDR2 is SYDVKM.